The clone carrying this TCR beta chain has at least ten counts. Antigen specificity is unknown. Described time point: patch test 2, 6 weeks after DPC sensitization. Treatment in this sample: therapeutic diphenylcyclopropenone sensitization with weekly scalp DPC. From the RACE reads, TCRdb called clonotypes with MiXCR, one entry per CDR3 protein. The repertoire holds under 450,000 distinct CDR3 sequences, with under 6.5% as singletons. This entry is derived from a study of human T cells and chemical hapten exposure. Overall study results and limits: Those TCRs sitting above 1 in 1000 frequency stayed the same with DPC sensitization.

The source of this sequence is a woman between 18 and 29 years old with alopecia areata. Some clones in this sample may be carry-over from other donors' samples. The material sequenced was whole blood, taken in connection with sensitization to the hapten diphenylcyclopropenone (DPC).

The DNA of the CDR3 is TGTGCCAGCTCACCAACAGACAGGGCCTACGAGCAGTACTTC. Translated: CASSPTDRAYEQYF. The chain joins TRBV18 to TRBJ2-7; 7 bases agree with TRBD1. The germline CDR1 and CDR2 sequences are KGHSH and LQKENI. CDR3 length: 14 amino acids. The trim removed 2 bases at V and 2 bases at J, leaving 3 bases unmatched.